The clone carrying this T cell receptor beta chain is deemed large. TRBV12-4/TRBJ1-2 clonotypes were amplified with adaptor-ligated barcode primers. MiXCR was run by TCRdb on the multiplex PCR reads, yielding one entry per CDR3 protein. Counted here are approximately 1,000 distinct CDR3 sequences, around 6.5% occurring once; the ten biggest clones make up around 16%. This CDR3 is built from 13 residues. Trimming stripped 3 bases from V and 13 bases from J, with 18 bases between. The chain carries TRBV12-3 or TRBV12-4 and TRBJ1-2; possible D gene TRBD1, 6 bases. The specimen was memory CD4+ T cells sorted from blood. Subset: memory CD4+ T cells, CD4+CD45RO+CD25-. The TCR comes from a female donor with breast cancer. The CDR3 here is CASSLQGLTATTF. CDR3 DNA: TGTGCCAGCAGTTTGCAGGGGCTCACGGCTACCACCTTC.